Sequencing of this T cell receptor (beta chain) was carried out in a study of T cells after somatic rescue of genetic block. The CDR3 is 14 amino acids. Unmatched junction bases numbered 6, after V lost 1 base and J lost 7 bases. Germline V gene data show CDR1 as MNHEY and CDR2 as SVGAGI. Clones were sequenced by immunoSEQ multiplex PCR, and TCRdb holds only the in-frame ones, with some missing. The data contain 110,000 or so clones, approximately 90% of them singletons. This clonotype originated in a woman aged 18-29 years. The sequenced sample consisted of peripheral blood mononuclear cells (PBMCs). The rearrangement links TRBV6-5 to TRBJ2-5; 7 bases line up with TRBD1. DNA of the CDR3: TGTGCCAGCAGTTACTTTCTAGCAGGGGGGACCCAGTACTTC. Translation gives CASSYFLAGGTQYF.